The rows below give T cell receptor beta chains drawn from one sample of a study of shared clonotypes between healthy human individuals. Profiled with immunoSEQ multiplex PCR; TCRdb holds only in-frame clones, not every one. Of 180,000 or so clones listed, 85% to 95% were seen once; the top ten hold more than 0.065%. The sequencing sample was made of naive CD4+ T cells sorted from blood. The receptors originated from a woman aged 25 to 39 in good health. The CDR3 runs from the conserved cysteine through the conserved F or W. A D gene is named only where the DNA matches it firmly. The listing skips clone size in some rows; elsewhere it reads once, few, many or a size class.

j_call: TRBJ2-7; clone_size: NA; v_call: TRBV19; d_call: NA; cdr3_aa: CASSILGQTYEQYF; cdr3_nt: TGTGCCAGTAGTATTCTAGGACAGACCTACGAGCAGTACTTC
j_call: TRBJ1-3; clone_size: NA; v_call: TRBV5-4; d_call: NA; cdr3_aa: CASSLEGVGNTIYF; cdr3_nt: TGTGCCAGCAGCTTGGAGGGGGTCGGAAACACCATATATTTT
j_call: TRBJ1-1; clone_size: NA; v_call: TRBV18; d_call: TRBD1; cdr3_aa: CASSRTGTGGFRSEAFF; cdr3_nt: TGTGCCAGCTCACGGACCGGGACAGGGGGCTTTCGCTCTGAAGCTTTCTTT
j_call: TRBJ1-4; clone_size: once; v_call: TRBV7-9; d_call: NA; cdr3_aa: CAVPGVATNEKLFF; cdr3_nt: TGTGCCGTCCCGGGCGTGGCAACTAATGAAAAACTGTTTTTT
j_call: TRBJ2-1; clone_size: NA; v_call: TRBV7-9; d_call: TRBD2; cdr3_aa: CAGLAGAYNEQFF; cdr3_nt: TGTGCCGGTCTAGCGGGAGCCTACAATGAGCAGTTCTTC
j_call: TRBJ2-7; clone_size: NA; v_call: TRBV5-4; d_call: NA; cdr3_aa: CASSPGAGRRDQNVYEQYF; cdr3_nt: TGTGCCAGCAGCCCGGGGGCGGGACGGAGAGACCAAAATGTGTACGAGCAGTACTTC
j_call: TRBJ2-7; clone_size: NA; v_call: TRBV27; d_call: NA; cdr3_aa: CASSLGREAYEQYF; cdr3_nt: TGTGCCAGCAGTTTGGGCAGGGAAGCCTACGAGCAGTACTTC
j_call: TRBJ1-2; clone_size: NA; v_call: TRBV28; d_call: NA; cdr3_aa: CASSPTPTSYGYTF; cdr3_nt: TGTGCCAGCAGTCCAACGCCGACCAGCTATGGCTACACCTTC
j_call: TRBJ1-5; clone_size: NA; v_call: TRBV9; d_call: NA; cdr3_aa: CASSDDEVTGNQPQHF; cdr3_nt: TGTGCCAGCAGCGACGATGAGGTAACCGGCAATCAGCCCCAGCATTTT
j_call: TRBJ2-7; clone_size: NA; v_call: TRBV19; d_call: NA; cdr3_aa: CASNEGGVSLEQYF; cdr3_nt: TGTGCCAGTAATGAAGGGGGAGTGAGCCTCGAGCAGTACTTC
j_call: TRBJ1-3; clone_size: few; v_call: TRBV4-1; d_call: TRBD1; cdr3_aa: CASSSPTGTNTIYF; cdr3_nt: TGCGCCAGCAGCAGCCCGACAGGGACCAACACCATATATTTT
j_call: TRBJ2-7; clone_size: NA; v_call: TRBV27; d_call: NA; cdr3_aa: CASSLSRGNYEQYF; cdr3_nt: TGTGCCAGCAGTTTATCACGCGGGAACTACGAGCAGTACTTC
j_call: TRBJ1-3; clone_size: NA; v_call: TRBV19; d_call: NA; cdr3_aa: CASSNLLNGNTIYF; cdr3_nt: TGTGCCAGTAGTAACCTACTTAATGGAAACACCATATATTTT
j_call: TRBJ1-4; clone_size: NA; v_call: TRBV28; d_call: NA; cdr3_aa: CASRDIEKLFF; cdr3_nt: TGTGCCAGCCGGGACATTGAAAAACTGTTTTTT
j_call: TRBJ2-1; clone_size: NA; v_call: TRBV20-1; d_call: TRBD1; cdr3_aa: CSAPTGTEQFF; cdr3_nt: TGCAGTGCCCCGACAGGGACCGAGCAGTTCTTC
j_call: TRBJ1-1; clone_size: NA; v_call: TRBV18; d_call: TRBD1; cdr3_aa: CASSPSQGAGTEAFF; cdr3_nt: TGTGCCAGCTCACCCTCACAGGGGGCGGGCACTGAAGCTTTCTTT
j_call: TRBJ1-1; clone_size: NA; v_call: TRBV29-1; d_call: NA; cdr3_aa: CSASLDSNTEAFF; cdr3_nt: TGCAGCGCAAGTTTGGATTCGAACACTGAAGCTTTCTTT
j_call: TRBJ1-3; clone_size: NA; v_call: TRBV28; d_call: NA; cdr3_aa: CASRTGSSGNTIYF; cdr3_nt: TGTGCCAGCAGAACAGGGTCTTCTGGAAACACCATATATTTT
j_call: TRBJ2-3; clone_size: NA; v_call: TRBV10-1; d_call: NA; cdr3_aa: CATQVGAGDTQYF; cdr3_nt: TGCGCCACCCAGGTCGGCGCAGGAGATACGCAGTATTTT
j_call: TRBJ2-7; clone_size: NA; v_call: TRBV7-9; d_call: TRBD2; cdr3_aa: CASSLGSREGSYEQYF; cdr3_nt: TGTGCCAGCAGCTTAGGCTCGCGGGAGGGCTCCTACGAGCAGTACTTC
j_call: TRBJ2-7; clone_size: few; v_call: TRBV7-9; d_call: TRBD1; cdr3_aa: CASSPGQGVDEQYF; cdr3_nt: TGTGCCAGCAGCCCCGGACAGGGTGTGGACGAGCAGTACTTC
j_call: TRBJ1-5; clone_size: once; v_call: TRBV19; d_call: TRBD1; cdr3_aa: CASSTALFGQGLNQPQHF; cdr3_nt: TGTGCCAGTAGTACCGCCCTCTTCGGACAGGGCCTAAATCAGCCCCAGCATTTT
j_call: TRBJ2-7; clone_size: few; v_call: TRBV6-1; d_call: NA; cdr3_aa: CASSEFRSYEQYF; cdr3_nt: TGTGCCAGCAGTGAATTCCGTTCCTACGAGCAGTACTTC
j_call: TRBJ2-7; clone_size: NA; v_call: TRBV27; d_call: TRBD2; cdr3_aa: CASSLHVGLAGSSYEQYF; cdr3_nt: TGTGCCAGCAGTTTACACGTGGGACTAGCGGGAAGCTCCTACGAGCAGTACTTC
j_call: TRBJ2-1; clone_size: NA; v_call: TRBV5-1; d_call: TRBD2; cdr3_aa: CASSFLAGGLNEQFF; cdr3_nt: TGCGCCAGCAGTTTCCTAGCGGGAGGGCTCAATGAGCAGTTCTTC
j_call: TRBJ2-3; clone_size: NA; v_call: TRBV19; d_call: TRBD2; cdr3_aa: CASSDLAGGLTDTQYF; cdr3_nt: TGTGCCAGTAGTGACTTAGCGGGAGGTCTCACAGATACGCAGTATTTT
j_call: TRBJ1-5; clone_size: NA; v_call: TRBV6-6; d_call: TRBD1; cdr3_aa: CASSYPDRRQPQHF; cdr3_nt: TGTGCCAGCAGTTACCCGGACAGGCGGCAGCCCCAGCATTTT
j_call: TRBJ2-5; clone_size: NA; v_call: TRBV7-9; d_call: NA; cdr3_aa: CASSFQETQYF; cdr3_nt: TGTGCCAGCAGCTTTCAAGAGACCCAGTACTTC
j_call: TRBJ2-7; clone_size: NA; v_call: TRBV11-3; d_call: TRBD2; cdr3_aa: CASSLGTPAGVYEQYF; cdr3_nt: TGTGCCAGCAGCTTAGGAACACCAGCGGGAGTTTACGAGCAGTACTTC
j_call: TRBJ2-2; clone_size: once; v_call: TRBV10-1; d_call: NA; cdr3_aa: CASSDSADHTGELFF; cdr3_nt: TGCGCCAGCAGTGACTCGGCAGATCACACCGGGGAGCTGTTTTTT
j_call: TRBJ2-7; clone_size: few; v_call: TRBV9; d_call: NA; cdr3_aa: CASSVASTSYEQYF; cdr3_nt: TGTGCCAGCAGCGTAGCTAGCACTAGCTACGAGCAGTACTTC
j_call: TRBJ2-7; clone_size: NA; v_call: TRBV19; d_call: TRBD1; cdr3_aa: CASSEGTVTYEQYF; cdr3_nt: TGTGCCAGTAGTGAGGGGACAGTCACCTACGAGCAGTACTTC